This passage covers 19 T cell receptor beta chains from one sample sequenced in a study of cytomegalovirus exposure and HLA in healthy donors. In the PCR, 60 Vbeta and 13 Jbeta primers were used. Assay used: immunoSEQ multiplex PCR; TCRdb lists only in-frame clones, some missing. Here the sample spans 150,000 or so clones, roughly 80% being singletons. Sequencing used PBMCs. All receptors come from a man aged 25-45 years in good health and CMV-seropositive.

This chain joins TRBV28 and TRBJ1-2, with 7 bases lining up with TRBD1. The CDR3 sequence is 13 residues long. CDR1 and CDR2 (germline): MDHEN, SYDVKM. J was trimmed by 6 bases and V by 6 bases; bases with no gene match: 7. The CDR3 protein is CASRLGQVNGYTF. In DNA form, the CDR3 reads TGTGCCAGCAGGTTAGGACAGGTTAATGGCTACACCTTC.

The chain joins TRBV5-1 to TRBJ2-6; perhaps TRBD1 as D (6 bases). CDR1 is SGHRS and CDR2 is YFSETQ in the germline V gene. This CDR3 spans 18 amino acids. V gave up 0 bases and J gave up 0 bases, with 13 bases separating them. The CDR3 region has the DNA TGCGCCAGCAGCTTGGTGGGAGCAGGGGCCTCTGGGGCCAACGTCCTGACTTTC. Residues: CASSLVGAGASGANVLTF. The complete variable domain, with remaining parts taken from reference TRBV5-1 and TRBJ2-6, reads KAGVTQTPRYLIKTRGQQVTLSCSPISGHRSVSWYQQTPGQGLQFLFEYFSETQRNKGNFPGRFSGRQFSNSRSEMNVSTLELGDSALYLCASSLVGAGASGANVLTFGAGSRLTVL.

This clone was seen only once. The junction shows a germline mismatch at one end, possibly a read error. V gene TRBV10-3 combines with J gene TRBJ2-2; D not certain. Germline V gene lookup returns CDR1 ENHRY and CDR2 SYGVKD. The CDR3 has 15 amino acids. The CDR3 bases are TGTGCCATCAGTAAGTCGACCAGCGCCTTCGGTGAGCTGTTTTTT. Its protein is CAISKSTSAFGELFF.

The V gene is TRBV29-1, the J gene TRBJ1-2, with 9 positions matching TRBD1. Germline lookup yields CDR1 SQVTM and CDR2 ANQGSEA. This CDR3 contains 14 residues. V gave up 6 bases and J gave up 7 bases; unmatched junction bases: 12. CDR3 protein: CSVELDDRGGGYTF. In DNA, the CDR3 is TGCAGCGTCGAACTAGACGACAGGGGGGGTGGCTACACCTTC.

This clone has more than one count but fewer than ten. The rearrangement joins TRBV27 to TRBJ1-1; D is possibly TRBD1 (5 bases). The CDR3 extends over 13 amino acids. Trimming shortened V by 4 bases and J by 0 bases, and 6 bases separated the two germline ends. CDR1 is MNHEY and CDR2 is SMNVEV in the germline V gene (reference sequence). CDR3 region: CASSYRMNTEAFF. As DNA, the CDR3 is TGTGCCAGCAGTTACAGGATGAACACTGAAGCTTTCTTT.

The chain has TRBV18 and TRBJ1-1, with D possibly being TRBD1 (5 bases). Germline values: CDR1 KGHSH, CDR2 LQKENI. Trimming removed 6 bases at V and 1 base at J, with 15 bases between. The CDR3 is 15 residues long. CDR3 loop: CASSPLQGGNTEAFF. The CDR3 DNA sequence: TGTGCCAGCTCTCCTTTGCAGGGTGGGAACACTGAAGCTTTCTTT.

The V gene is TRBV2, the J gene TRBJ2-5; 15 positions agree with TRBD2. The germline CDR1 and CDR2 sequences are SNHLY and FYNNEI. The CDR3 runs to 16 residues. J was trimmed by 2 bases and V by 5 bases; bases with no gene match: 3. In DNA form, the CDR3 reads TGTGCCAGCAGTCTTGGACTAGCGGGGGGGCAAGAGACCCAGTACTTC. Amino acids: CASSLGLAGGQETQYF.

CDR3 protein: CASSLPIGLAGHTQYF. CDR3 in DNA: TGTGCCAGCAGTTTACCGATAGGACTAGCGGGCCATACGCAGTATTTT. The chain has TRBV28 and TRBJ2-3, with 11 bases aligning to TRBD2. V was clipped by 2 bases and J by 7 bases; unmatched bases: 8. This CDR3 comprises 16 residues. The germline CDR1 and CDR2 sequences are MDHEN and SYDVKM.

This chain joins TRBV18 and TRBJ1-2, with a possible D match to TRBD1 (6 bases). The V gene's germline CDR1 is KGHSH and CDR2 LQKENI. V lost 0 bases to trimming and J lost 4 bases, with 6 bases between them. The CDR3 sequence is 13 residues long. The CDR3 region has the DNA TGTGCCAGCTCACCACCGACAGGCTATGGCTACACCTTC. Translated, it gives CASSPPTGYGYTF. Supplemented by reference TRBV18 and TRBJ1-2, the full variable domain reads NAGVMQNPRHLVRRRGQEARLRCSPMKGHSHVYWYRQLPEEGLKFMVYLQKENIIDESGMPKERFSAEFPKEGPSILRIQQVVRGDSAAYFCASSPPTGYGYTFGSGTRLTVV.

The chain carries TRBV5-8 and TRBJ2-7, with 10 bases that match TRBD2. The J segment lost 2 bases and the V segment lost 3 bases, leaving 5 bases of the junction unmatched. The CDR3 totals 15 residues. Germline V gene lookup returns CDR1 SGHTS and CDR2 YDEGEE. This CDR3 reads CASSSGLAEPYEQYF. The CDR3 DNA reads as TGTGCCAGCAGCTCCGGACTAGCGGAGCCCTACGAGCAGTACTTC. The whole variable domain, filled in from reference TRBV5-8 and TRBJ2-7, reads EAGVTQSPTHLIKTRGQQATLRCSPISGHTSVYWYQQALGLGLQFLLWYDEGEERNRGNFPPRFSGRQFPNYSSELNVNALELEDSALYLCASSSGLAEPYEQYFGPGTRLTVT.

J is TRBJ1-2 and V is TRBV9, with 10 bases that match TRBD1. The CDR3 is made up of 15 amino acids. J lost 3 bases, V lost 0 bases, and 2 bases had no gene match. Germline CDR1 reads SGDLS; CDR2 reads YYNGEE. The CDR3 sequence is CASSVVDRGDYGYTF. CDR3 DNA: TGTGCCAGCAGCGTAGTGGACAGGGGGGACTATGGCTACACCTTC.

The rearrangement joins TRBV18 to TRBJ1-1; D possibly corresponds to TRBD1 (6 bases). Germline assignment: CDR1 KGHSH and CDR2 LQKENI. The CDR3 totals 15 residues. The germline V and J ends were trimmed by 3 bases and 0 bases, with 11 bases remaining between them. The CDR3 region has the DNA TGTGCCAGCTCACCCGGACAGACCATGAACACTGAAGCTTTCTTT. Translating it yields CASSPGQTMNTEAFF.

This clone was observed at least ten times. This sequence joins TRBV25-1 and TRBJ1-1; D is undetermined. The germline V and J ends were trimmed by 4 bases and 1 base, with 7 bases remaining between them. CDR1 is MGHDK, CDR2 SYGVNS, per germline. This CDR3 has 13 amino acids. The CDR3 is CASSGLTNTEAFF. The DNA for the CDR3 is TGTGCCAGCAGTGGACTCACGAACACTGAAGCTTTCTTT.

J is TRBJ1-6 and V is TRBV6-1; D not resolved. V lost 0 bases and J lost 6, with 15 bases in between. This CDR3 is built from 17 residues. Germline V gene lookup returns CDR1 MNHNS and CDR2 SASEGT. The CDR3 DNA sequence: TGTGCCAGCAGTGAAGCGCTTCTCCGGGTTACTAATTCACCCCTCCACTTT. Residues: CASSEALLRVTNSPLHF.

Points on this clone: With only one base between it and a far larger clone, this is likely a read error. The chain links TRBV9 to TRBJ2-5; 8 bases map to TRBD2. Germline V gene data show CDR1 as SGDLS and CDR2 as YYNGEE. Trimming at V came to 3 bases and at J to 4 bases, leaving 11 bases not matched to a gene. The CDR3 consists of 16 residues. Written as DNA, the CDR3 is TGTGCCAGCAGCGCAGCTTCGCGGGAGGTATCAGAGACCCAGTACTTC. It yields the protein CASSAASREVSETQYF.

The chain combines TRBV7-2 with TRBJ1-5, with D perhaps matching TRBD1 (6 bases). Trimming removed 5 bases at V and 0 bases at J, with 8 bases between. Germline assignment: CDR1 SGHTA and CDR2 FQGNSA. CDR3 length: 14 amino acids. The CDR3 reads CASSEQGSNQPQHF. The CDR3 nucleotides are TGTGCCAGCAGCGAACAGGGTAGCAATCAGCCCCAGCATTTT.

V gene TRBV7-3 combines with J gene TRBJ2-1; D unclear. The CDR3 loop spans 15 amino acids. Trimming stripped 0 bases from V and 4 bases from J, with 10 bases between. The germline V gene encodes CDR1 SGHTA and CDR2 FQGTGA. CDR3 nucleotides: TGTGCCAGCAGCTTAACATCCGGAGATTACAATGAGCAGTTCTTC. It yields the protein CASSLTSGDYNEQFF.

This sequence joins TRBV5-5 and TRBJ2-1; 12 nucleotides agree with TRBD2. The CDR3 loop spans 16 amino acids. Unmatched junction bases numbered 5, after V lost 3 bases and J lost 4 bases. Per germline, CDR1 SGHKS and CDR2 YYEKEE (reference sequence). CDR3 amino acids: CASSSLTSGGYNEQFF. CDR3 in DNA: TGTGCCAGCAGCTCCCTCACTAGCGGGGGGTACAATGAGCAGTTCTTC.

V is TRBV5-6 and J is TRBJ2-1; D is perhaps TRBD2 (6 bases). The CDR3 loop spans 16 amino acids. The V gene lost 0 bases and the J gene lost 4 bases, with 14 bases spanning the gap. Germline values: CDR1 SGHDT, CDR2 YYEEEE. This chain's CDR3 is CASSLEASASYNEQFF. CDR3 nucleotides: TGTGCCAGCAGCTTGGAGGCTAGCGCCTCTTACAATGAGCAGTTCTTC.